This T cell receptor beta chain was sequenced during a study of blood T cell repertoires in COVID-19. Whole-study context: There were acute and convalescent COVID-19 samples, and they came from the United States, Italy and Spain.

The CDR3 has 15 residues. Trimming stripped 6 bases from V and 4 bases from J, with 19 bases between. Germline V gene sequence: CDR1 MDHEN, CDR2 SYDVKM. Generated by immunoSEQ multiplex PCR, the TCRdb table keeps only in-frame clones and is missing some. The table lists 200,000 to 250,000 clones, 85% to 90% of them singletons, with about 6% in the top ten. This clone occurred once. This TCR came from a man older than 75 with acute or convalescent COVID-19. Material for sequencing was peripheral blood. The chain is built from TRBV28 and TRBJ2-7, with D possibly being TRBD2 (6 bases). DNA for the CDR3: TGTGCCAGCAGCCTAGCGATGCGGTATAGATACGAGCAGTACTTC. Its protein is CASSLAMRYRYEQYF.